These T cell receptor beta chains were read from a single sample in a study of cytomegalovirus exposure and HLA in healthy donors. Clones were sequenced by immunoSEQ multiplex PCR, and TCRdb holds only the in-frame ones, with some missing. The profile shows about 93,000 clones, about four fifths of them singletons. The sample was PBMCs. These receptors came from a man in his fifties in good health and CMV-seronegative. Both conserved end residues are part of each CDR3.

>TRBJ2-2|TRBV9|16
CASSGTGQQNTGELFF
>TRBJ2-5|TRBV30|13
CASKEGGPGEQYF
>TRBJ2-1|TRBV19|13
CASSLGGSNEQFF
>TRBJ2-7|TRBV23-1|13
CASNTDSHYEQYF
>TRBJ2-7|TRBV10-3|14
CAISESGARYEQYF
>TRBJ1-5|TRBV28|14
CASKGDLRSQPQHF
>TRBJ2-6|TRBV6-1|15
CASTTGSTGANVLTF
>TRBJ1-5|TRBV10-3|14
CAISEASVNQPQHF
>TRBJ2-1|TRBV5-1|16
CASSLGLAGLYNEQFF
>TRBJ2-7|TRBV6-5|13
CASSYLGAYEQYF
>TRBJ2-3|TRBV28|14
CASSLGLAVSGQYF
>TRBJ1-2|TRBV7-9|11
CASSLATGANF
>TRBJ2-1|TRBV7-8|13
CASSWGQGVAKFF
>TRBJ2-4|TRBV6-1|16
CASSEAGGLGKNIQYF
>TRBJ2-4|TRBV9|14
CASSVEGSKNIQYF
>TRBJ1-1|TRBV30|13
CAWSTGGNTEAFF
>TRBJ2-6|TRBV7-3|18
CASSLTGAVSSGANVLTF
>TRBJ1-4|TRBV7-2|15
CASSTMGQGNEKLFF
>TRBJ2-5|TRBV7-2|14
CASSLLEDSRTQYF
>TRBJ1-2|TRBV19|15
CASSIVSTGTYGYTF
>TRBJ2-2|TRBV10-1|16
CASSEFGGPKTGELFF
>TRBJ1-1|TRBV28|15
CASSPRPGQGGLSFF
>TRBJ2-7|TRBV28|14
CASSFGGSGIEQYF
>TRBJ1-1|TRBV14|16
CASSLLMGRGNTEAFF
>TRBJ2-2|TRBV15|18
CATRGTQGRLAGDGELFF
>TRBJ1-2|TRBV28|14
CASSLVQGNYGYTF
>TRBJ1-3|TRBV15|16
CATRIGQASSGNTIYF
>TRBJ1-4|TRBV4-3|14
CASSPNPGGEKLFF
>TRBJ2-7|TRBV5-4|14
CASSAGQGGYEQYF
>TRBJ1-1|TRBV5-6|14
CASSSTGLNTEAFF
>TRBJ2-5|TRBV2|15
CASSFRAGGGETQYF
>TRBJ2-5|TRBV21-1|19
CASSKKGQAKVLRKETQYF
>TRBJ1-1|TRBV18|15
CASSPASQGGTEAFF
>TRBJ2-2|TRBV7-9|15
CASSQRTGESGELFF
>NA|TRBV5-6|14
CASTRTYGGYEQYF
>TRBJ2-5|TRBV2|11
CASGLRETQYF
>TRBJ2-7|TRBV9|14
CASSAGLAVPQQYF
>TRBJ1-5|TRBV5-6|16
CASSFRRGYSNQPQHF
>TRBJ2-1|TRBV5-3|14
CARSHPYSYNEQFF
>TRBJ2-3|TRBV9|14
CASSVDFRGDTQYF
>TRBJ2-5|TRBV30|16
CAWSVRDRTIQETQYF